Listed here are 25 T cell receptor beta chains from one sample, sequenced in a study of T cell responses to AZD1222 COVID-19 vaccine. Repertoires were generated with immunoSEQ multiplex PCR, while TCRdb's copy carries only in-frame clones and drops some. Altogether around 130,000 clones are present, 88% being singletons, with the ten largest covering 5% to 7%. The specimen was peripheral blood, collected 28 days after the second AZD1222 dose. The source of these receptors is an adult who received the AZD1222 COVID-19 vaccine.

The chain uses TRBV28 and TRBJ1-4; no clear D. The CDR3 runs 15 residues. Trimming cost V 5 bases and J 7 bases, with 17 bases left between them. Per germline, CDR1 MDHEN and CDR2 SYDVKM. CDR3 sequence (DNA): TGTGCCAGCAGTGCAGGTGGACTATGGGGTGAAAAACTGTTTTTT. Translating gives CASSAGGLWGEKLFF.

This clone was found a few times. The V and J genes are TRBV2 and TRBJ1-2, with D possibly being TRBD1 (6 bases). Trimming removed 4 bases at V and 7 bases at J, with 16 bases between. CDR3 length equals 14 residues. Germline loops: CDR1 SNHLY, CDR2 FYNNEI. In nucleotides, the CDR3 is TGTGCCAGCAGTGCTCAAGAGGGGGTGGGTGGCTACACCTTC. As protein: CASSAQEGVGGYTF.

CDR3 bases: TGTGCCAGCAGCTTAATCGGCACAGATACGCAGTATTTT. Amino acid sequence: CASSLIGTDTQYF. This rearrangement joins TRBV11-2 to TRBJ2-3, with unresolved D. CDR3 size: 13 residues. Germline assignment: CDR1 SGHAT and CDR2 FQNNGV. Trimming took 2 bases from V and 1 from J, leaving 4 bases between them.

The chain links TRBV30 to TRBJ2-1; D remains unclear. CDR1 is GTSNPN and CDR2 is SVGIG in the germline V gene (reference sequence). V lost 8 bases and J lost 2, with 13 bases in between. The CDR3 runs 13 residues. The CDR3 protein is CAGYRPPYNEQFF. Written as DNA, the CDR3 is TGTGCCGGATACAGACCGCCCTACAATGAGCAGTTCTTC.

On this clone: It may be a read error: a sequence one base away is much more abundant. Other nucleotide sequences in the sample specify the same CDR3. The gene calls are TRBV4-2 and TRBJ2-2; 8 bases align to TRBD2. CDR1 is LGHNA, CDR2 YNFKEQ, per germline. Trimming at V came to 11 bases and at J to 6 bases, leaving 17 bases not matched to a gene. The CDR3 is 16 residues long. CDR3 nucleotides: TGTGCCCCCACCCAAGACCGGGGGGGGTTGTCCGGGGAGCTGTTTTTT. It encodes CAPTQDRGGLSGELFF.

This clone was seen only once. The chain couples TRBV2 to TRBJ2-3, with TRBD1 matching over 8 bases. The germline gives CDR1 SNHLY, CDR2 FYNNEI. Trimming at V came to 8 bases and at J to 12 bases, leaving 4 bases not matched to a gene. This CDR3 has 10 residues. CDR3 sequence: CASLQGVQYF. In nucleotides, the CDR3 is TGTGCCAGCCTACAGGGGGTCCAGTATTTT.

Comment on this clone: The same CDR3 can be traced to other DNA sequences in this sample. V and J are TRBV30 and TRBJ1-5, with D tentatively TRBD1 (5 bases). CDR3 length: 12 residues. Germline V gene sequence: CDR1 GTSNPN, CDR2 SVGIG (reference sequence). V dropped 2 bases and J dropped 5 bases, with 7 bases sitting between them. The CDR3 region has the DNA TGTGCCTGGAGTCAGGGCTATCAGCCCCAGCATTTT. Protein: CAWSQGYQPQHF. Full variable domain (rest looked up from reference TRBV30 and TRBJ1-5): SQTIHQWPATLVQPVGSPLSLECTVEGTSNPNLYWYRQAAGRGLQLLFYSVGIGQISSEVPQNLSASRPQDRQFILSSKKLLLSDSGFYLCAWSQGYQPQHFGDGTRLSIL.

The chain carries TRBV5-4 and TRBJ1-2; 7 bases map to TRBD1. V shed 1 base and J 8 bases; nucleotides not matched to a gene: 8. The CDR3 is 14 amino acids. Germline loops: CDR1 SGHNT, CDR2 YYREEE (reference sequence). CDR3 loop: CASSLTGAESGYTF. CDR3 DNA: TGTGCCAGCAGCTTGACAGGGGCGGAAAGCGGCTACACCTTC.

This clone occurred a few times. This rearrangement joins TRBV5-1 to TRBJ2-2; a possible D gene is TRBD2 (6 bases). The CDR3 runs 13 residues. Per the germline V gene, CDR1 is SGHRS and CDR2 is YFSETQ. The V gene lost 5 bases and the J gene lost 6 bases, with 11 bases spanning the gap. The CDR3, as DNA: TGCGCCAGCAGTTACAGCGGGTCCGGGGAGCTGTTTTTT. Translation: CASSYSGSGELFF.

The CDR3 DNA follows: TGTGCCAGCAGCTTGGGGACTAACACTGGGGGCTATGGCTACACCTTC. Translation gives CASSLGTNTGGYGYTF. This chain connects TRBV7-2 to TRBJ1-2; tentative D call: TRBD1 (5 bases). The germline V and J ends were trimmed by 3 bases and 4 bases, with 18 bases remaining between them. CDR1 SGHTA and CDR2 FQGNSA come from the germline V gene. The CDR3 is 16 amino acids.

This clone was detected a few times. The chain employs TRBV30 and TRBJ1-4; a possible D gene is TRBD1 (5 bases). This CDR3 has 16 residues. CDR1 GTSNPN and CDR2 SVGIG come from the germline V gene (reference sequence). The germline V and J ends were trimmed by 5 bases and 5 bases, with 21 bases remaining between them. This CDR3 reads CAWSLSGGGGNEKLFF. CDR3 DNA: TGTGCCTGGTCCTTATCTGGTGGGGGGGGAAATGAAAAACTGTTTTTT. The full variable domain, rest sourced from reference TRBV30 and TRBJ1-4, is SQTIHQWPATLVQPVGSPLSLECTVEGTSNPNLYWYRQAAGRGLQLLFYSVGIGQISSEVPQNLSASRPQDRQFILSSKKLLLSDSGFYLCAWSLSGGGGNEKLFFGSGTQLSVL.

The chain's CDR3 is CATSGAGQETQYF. The CDR3 nucleotides read TGTGCCACCAGTGGGGCAGGGCAAGAGACCCAGTACTTC. The gene calls are TRBV24-1 and TRBJ2-5, with D possibly being TRBD1 (5 bases). V was clipped by 5 bases and J by 2 bases, with 8 bases between them. Germline loops: CDR1 KGHDR, CDR2 SFDVKD. The CDR3 length is 13 residues.

The chain employs TRBV7-6 and TRBJ1-2; no clear D. V lost 5 bases to trimming and J lost 5 bases, with 18 bases between them. Per the germline V gene, CDR1 is SGHVS and CDR2 is FNYEAQ. This CDR3 region has 15 residues. CDR3 sequence (DNA): TGTGCCAGCAGCCCCCTCGTGGACCGTCCATATGGCTACACCTTC. This encodes CASSPLVDRPYGYTF.

The chain is built from TRBV4-3 and TRBJ1-4, with TRBD1 as a possible D gene (5 bases). Germline V gives CDR1 LGHNA, CDR2 YSLEER. V was clipped by 0 bases and J by 7 bases, with 6 bases between them. The CDR3 is 13 residues long. The CDR3 loop reads CASSQDGGEKLFF. The CDR3 region has the DNA TGCGCCAGCAGCCAAGATGGGGGTGAAAAACTGTTTTTT.

The V gene is TRBV7-8, the J gene TRBJ1-6, with a possible D match to TRBD1 (5 bases). The CDR3 extends over 15 amino acids. CDR1 is SGHVS and CDR2 is FQNEAQ in the germline V gene. V was clipped by 5 bases and J by 5 bases, with 13 bases between them. CDR3 in amino acids: CASSRSGTNNSPLHF. The CDR3 coding sequence is TGTGCCAGCAGCCGATCCGGGACGAATAATTCACCCCTCCACTTT.

J is TRBJ1-2 and V is TRBV7-2; D uncertain. This CDR3 contains 15 residues. V was pared by 2 bases and J by 4 bases, with 14 bases between. The germline CDR1 and CDR2 sequences are SGHTA and FQGNSA. The CDR3 bases are TGTGCCAGCAGCTTAACAACTCTCCAGAGCTATGGCTACACCTTC. This sequence encodes CASSLTTLQSYGYTF.

The chain employs TRBV2 and TRBJ2-3, with 7 bases matching TRBD2. With 5 bases clipped from V and 2 bases from J, the junction kept 7 bases outside the gene matches. Germline V CDR1 and CDR2: SNHLY, FYNNEI. CDR3 size: 15 residues. In DNA form, the CDR3 reads TGTGCCAGCAGTCTGGGACTACCAAACACAGATACGCAGTATTTT. This encodes CASSLGLPNTDTQYF.

V is TRBV10-1 and J is TRBJ2-1; 11 nucleotides match TRBD2. Germline CDR1 WNHNN, CDR2 SYGVQD (reference sequence). The J segment lost 8 bases and the V segment lost 5 bases, leaving 8 bases of the junction unmatched. The CDR3 contains 15 residues. For the CDR3, the DNA is TGCGCCAGCAGTACTAGCGGGAGTCTAGGGGATGAGCAGTTCTTC. Translating it yields CASSTSGSLGDEQFF.

The chain carries TRBV27 and TRBJ2-1, with 12 bases matching TRBD2. Losses at the gene ends were 3 bases for V and 8 bases for J; bases not matched to a gene: 11. The CDR3 extends over 17 amino acids. CDR1 and CDR2 from the germline V gene are MNHEY and SMNVEV (reference sequence). CDR3 sequence reads: CASSFSAGLAGGDEQFF. CDR3 nucleotides: TGTGCCAGCAGTTTCTCCGCGGGACTAGCGGGTGGCGATGAGCAGTTCTTC.

The gene calls are TRBV7-2 and TRBJ1-6; 11 bases fit TRBD1. This CDR3 comprises 14 residues. V lost 0 bases, J lost 15 bases, and 4 bases stayed unmatched. Germline values: CDR1 SGHTA, CDR2 FQGNSA. CDR3 region: CASSLARGTGGLHF. The CDR3, as DNA: TGTGCCAGCAGCTTAGCGAGGGGGACAGGGGGCCTCCACTTT.

The DNA for the CDR3 is TGTGCCAGCAGCATGGGAGGGTTTTACTATGGCTACACCTTC. Its translation is CASSMGGFYYGYTF. J is TRBJ1-2 and V is TRBV21-1. TRBV21-1 is classified as a pseudogene. CDR3 length: 14 amino acids.

This clone was observed a single time. This chain links TRBV2 with TRBJ1-6, with no clear D. The V end was cut by 4 bases, the J end by 7 bases, with 14 bases between. The CDR3 contains 15 residues. The germline V gene has CDR1 SNHLY and CDR2 FYNNEI. The CDR3 coding sequence is TGTGCCAGCAGTGGTCAGACACCAGCAAATTCACCCCTCCACTTT. This sequence encodes CASSGQTPANSPLHF.

The chain is built from TRBV5-1 and TRBJ1-6; 10 positions match TRBD1. Germline CDR1 SGHRS, CDR2 YFSETQ. The trim removed 3 bases at V and 1 base at J, leaving 7 bases unmatched. The CDR3 spans 18 residues. CDR3 sequence: CASSSRGTGVSYNSPLHF. CDR3 DNA sequence: TGCGCCAGCAGCTCCCGCGGGACAGGGGTATCCTATAATTCACCCCTCCACTTT.

The chain recombines TRBV5-6 with TRBJ2-3; no clear D gene. V lost 2 bases to trimming and J lost 0 bases, with 10 bases between them. The CDR3 sequence is 15 residues long. The germline CDR1 and CDR2 sequences are SGHDT and YYEEEE. CDR3 region: CASSFPSASTDTQYF. The CDR3, as DNA: TGTGCCAGCAGCTTCCCCTCCGCTAGCACAGATACGCAGTATTTT.

The chain links TRBV30 to TRBJ2-3; possibly TRBD2 for D (5 bases). This CDR3 contains 12 residues. V was pared by 5 bases and J by 2 bases, with 8 bases between. Germline CDR1 is GTSNPN and CDR2 is SVGIG (reference sequence). CDR3 DNA sequence: TGTGCCTGGGGCGGGTCCACAGATACGCAGTATTTT. Its translation is CAWGGSTDTQYF.